One T cell receptor beta chain is described in this entry. This clone has just one count. Its specific antigen is unknown. The input lacks base qualities; no much larger clone sits a single base away. For sequencing of the TCRbeta CDR3 region, genomic DNA was extracted from the sorted cells. The immunoSEQ Assay was used to sequence the TCRbeta CDR3 regions. TCRdb limited this immuneACCESS table to in-frame rearrangements with V and J called. A share of clones is missing; checked studies link under half to unresolved V genes, and the rest is unexplained. The sample table holds more than 45,000 clones, of which over 65% were seen once. The ten largest clones represent over 2% of the sample. The sample comes from a study of OX40 agonist ivuxolimab in advanced cancers. Context from the whole study: Ivuxolimab, which targeted the costimulatory receptor OX40 (CD134), was an agonistic, fully human IgG2 monoclonal antibody. The purpose of peripheral TCRbeta sequencing was to test whether ivuxolimab changed TCR sequence diversity and led to clonal T-cell expansion. Prior anti-PD-1, anti-PD-L1 or anti-CTLA-4 therapy was permitted, and approximately 40% of dose-escalation patients had received checkpoint inhibitors. Intravenous ivuxolimab was administered to patients every 2 weeks at six dose levels: 0.01, 0.1, 0.3, 1.5, 3 and 10 mg/kg. Of the 50 to 55 patients in dose escalation, 19 had hepatocellular carcinoma, approximately 15 had melanoma, 9 had renal cell carcinoma and 9 had head and neck cancer. Three dose-escalation patients achieved partial responses, one with hepatocellular carcinoma and two with cutaneous melanoma. In the dose-escalation cohort, 82.7% of patients were male, and the mean age was approximately 55 years, with a range of about 23 to 85. The paper describes the monotherapy dose-escalation part (N = 52 patients) of the phase I trial of ivuxolimab. The study at large found these results: Low levels of normalized T-cell clonal expansion were also seen in some patients who did not respond. After ivuxolimab, more expanded clones were found on average in CD8+ T cells than in CD4+ T cells. The antigen specificity of the peripheral T cells that underwent clonal expansion was not determined. Partial responders in the 0.1-3.0 mg/kg groups had among the lowest normalized peripheral clonal expansion, especially among CD8+ T cells. Clonal expansion of both CD4+ and CD8+ blood T cells was observed from baseline to week 6 at doses 0.1 to 3.0 mg/kg.

Inclusive of the bounding cysteine and phenylalanine, the CDR3 is 13 residues long. Kept here is only the CDR3 DNA, which spans 39 bases and is read in frame from base 1. As encoded in the germline V gene, CDR1 is MNHNS while CDR2 is SASEGT. The V end loses 8 bases and the J end loses 5 bases, and a stretch of 13 bases separates them. The trial excluded patients who had a history of autoimmune disease or who were on systemic immunosuppression. Peripheral blood for TCR sequencing was collected from all dose cohorts at baseline, on cycle 4 day 1, and on cycle 7 day 1. The samples were drawn from a first-in-human, open-label, multicenter phase I dose-escalation trial of ivuxolimab. The trial enrolled adults with locally advanced or metastatic head and neck squamous cell, hepatocellular, melanoma or renal cell carcinoma. Before TCR sequencing, CD4+ and CD8+ T cells were separately sorted from peripheral blood.

In this chain, TRBV6-1 is recombined with TRBJ1-5, with no confidently assigned D gene. This clonotype was obtained from an adult with an advanced solid tumor such as melanoma, head and neck, liver or kidney cancer. The sequences come from CD4+ or CD8+ T cells sorted from blood, collected in a trial of the OX40 agonist ivuxolimab. For the CDR3, the sequence is CASSESFDQPQHF. The DNA is as follows: TGTGCCAGCTCCGAATCATTCGATCAGCCCCAGCATTTT.